The clone carrying this T cell receptor (beta chain) was seen a handful of times. Its cognate antigen is unknown. With a much larger clone just one base away, this may be a read error. In building TCR beta libraries, iRepertoire HTBI primers were used together with Arm-PCR of CDR3 regions. In the authors' methods: Sample data revealed some 58 TRBV and 14 TRBJ segments. One entry per CDR3 protein results from TCRdb running MiXCR on the multiplex PCR reads. The authors' filters were not applied to this entry. The sample lists about 440,000 distinct CDR3 sequences; approximately 15% were seen once. The sample comes from a study of regulatory T cells in long-lasting Graves disease. Findings and limits, study-wide: Persistent patients had a count of shared public clonotypes (approximately 2,700) that exceeded that of new patients (roughly 1,000).

V lost 3 bases, J lost 3 bases, and 2 bases stayed unmatched. This CDR3 region has 14 residues. Germline loops: CDR1 MNHNS, CDR2 SASEGT. Time point indicated: newly diagnosed GD, antithyroid drugs for less than 3 months. Isolated PBMC RNA provided the starting material for the TCR library. These data were likewise used in another study, on T cells in Graves' hyperthyroidism and ophthalmopathy. That paper notes: Based on clinical symptoms, serum thyroxine and TRAb, thyroid ultrasound and orbital computed tomography, diagnoses were reached. The TCR CDR3 first-round RT-PCR relied on the HTBI primer set.

This chain joins TRBV6-1 and TRBJ1-5; the match to TRBD1 covers 7 bases. Sequenced material: peripheral blood mononuclear cells (PBMCs), taken at new diagnosis, from a patient treated with antithyroid drugs. The receptor was derived from a woman in her thirties with Graves disease. CDR3 in amino acids: CASSEGQINQPQHF. In DNA, the CDR3 is TGTGCCAGCAGTGAGGGACAGATCAATCAGCCCCAGCATTTT.